A single sample is the source of the 2 T cell receptor beta chains below, sequenced in a study of T cell repertoires in cytomegalovirus infection. These receptors' antigens are unknown. TCRdb processed the reads anew with MiXCR; each CDR3 protein has one entry. Among fewer than 1,000,000 distinct CDR3 sequences listed, approximately 33% were seen once. This specimen was cultured CD8+ T cells from PBMCs, taken from culture after CMV antigen stimulation. The receptor set was obtained from a human donor in good health (CMV status not recorded). Some clones in this sample may be carry-over from other donors' samples.

The chain joins TRBV13 to TRBJ2-1; 7 nucleotides match TRBD2. Germline V lookup: CDR1 PRHDT, CDR2 FYEKMQ (reference sequence). The V segment lost 6 bases and the J segment 4 bases; nucleotides outside the gene matches: 12. This CDR3 region has 16 residues. CDR3 loop: CASSPAGTTFYNEQFF. The CDR3 DNA reads TGTGCCAGCAGTCCCGCCGGGACTACCTTTTACAATGAGCAGTTCTTC.

This clonotype was picked up a small number of times. The chain couples TRBV6-1 to TRBJ1-5; weak D call: TRBD1 (5 bases). Germline-derived CDR1 and CDR2 are MNHNS and SASEGT. This CDR3 region has 11 residues. Trimming stripped 4 bases from V and 11 bases from J, with 9 bases between. The DNA of the CDR3 is TGTGCCAGCAGTGTGGGGCAGTCCCAGCATTTT. This encodes CASSVGQSQHF.